The 27 T cell receptor beta chains below come from one sample, sequenced in a study of shared clonotypes between healthy human individuals. Here immunoSEQ multiplex PCR was the method, and the copy in TCRdb shows in-frame clones only, minus some. The sample lists 1.5 million to 1.9 million clones, 98% seen once, with approximately 0.45% in the top ten. Source material: naive CD4+ T cells sorted from blood. As to subset: CD45RA+ positively selected. These receptors all come from a man aged 25 to 40 in good health.

This chain connects TRBV5-1 to TRBJ2-7; D possibly uses TRBD1 or TRBD2 (5 bases each). This CDR3 comprises 15 residues. Trimming left V 3 bases short and J 3 bases short, with 16 bases between. Germline-derived CDR1 and CDR2 are SGHRS and YFSETQ. CDR3 sequence (DNA): TGCGCCAGCAGCTCTCCAGGGCGGGCCGGCTACGAGCAGTACTTC. This encodes CASSSPGRAGYEQYF.

CDR3 nucleotide sequence: TGTGCCAGCAGTGAGCATCCGTTGCAGTTCGGTGGCTACACCTTC. Translated, it gives CASSEHPLQFGGYTF. This chain joins TRBV2 and TRBJ1-2, with D unclear. Trimming pared 3 bases from V and 7 bases from J, leaving 18 bases between. Germline V gene sequence: CDR1 SNHLY, CDR2 FYNNEI. The CDR3 length is 15 residues.

The V and J genes are TRBV6-1 and TRBJ2-7; maybe TRBD2 (6 bases). Germline V gene data show CDR1 as MNHNS and CDR2 as SASEGT. The CDR3 runs 15 residues. V was pared by 4 bases and J by 0 bases, with 13 bases between. This CDR3 is CASSAGLSSSYEQYF. The CDR3 nucleotides read TGTGCCAGCAGTGCGGGACTGTCCAGCTCCTACGAGCAGTACTTC.

The chain recombines TRBV4-3 with TRBJ2-7, with D perhaps TRBD2 (5 bases). The CDR3 has 16 residues. Trimming took off 0 bases at V and 2 bases at J, with 14 bases between the two ends. From germline, CDR1 is LGHNA and CDR2 YSLEER. CDR3 amino acids: CASSQDTGKQTYEQYF. DNA of the CDR3: TGCGCCAGCAGCCAAGATACGGGGAAGCAGACCTACGAGCAGTACTTC.

The DNA for the CDR3 is TGTGCCAGCAGTTTAGTCGGGGCGAACACCGGGGAGCTGTTTTTT. The encoded protein is CASSLVGANTGELFF. This chain connects TRBV27 to TRBJ2-2, with D perhaps matching TRBD2 (5 bases). Trimming pared 2 bases from V and 0 bases from J, leaving 7 bases between. The CDR3 totals 15 residues. From germline, CDR1 is MNHEY and CDR2 SMNVEV (reference sequence).

V and J are TRBV19 and TRBJ2-3, with 9 bases matching TRBD1. This CDR3 spans 17 amino acids. Germline loops: CDR1 LNHDA, CDR2 SQIVND (reference sequence). V dropped 1 base and J dropped 6; count of bases not matched to a gene: 11. CDR3 coding DNA: TGTGCCAGTAGTATAGGACAGGGGGACGATGTGACTGATACGCAGTATTTT. Protein sequence: CASSIGQGDDVTDTQYF. Combining the CDR3 with reference TRBV19 and TRBJ2-3 gives the whole variable domain DGGITQSPKYLFRKEGQNVTLSCEQNLNHDAMYWYRQDPGQGLRLIYYSQIVNDFQKGDIAEGYSVSREKKESFPLTVTSAQKNPTAFYLCASSIGQGDDVTDTQYFGPGTRLTVL.

The V and J genes are TRBV5-1 and TRBJ2-5, with D possibly matching TRBD2 (6 bases). Germline values: CDR1 SGHRS, CDR2 YFSETQ. V dropped 4 bases and J dropped 5 bases, with 18 bases sitting between them. This CDR3 has 15 residues. CDR3 nucleotide sequence: TGCGCCAGCAGCATTGCGTACGGGAGAGTGGAGACCCAGTACTTC. Translating it yields CASSIAYGRVETQYF.

V gene TRBV6-6 combines with J gene TRBJ1-2; D is undetermined. Per germline, CDR1 MNHNY and CDR2 SVGAGI (reference sequence). This CDR3 is 12 amino acids long. V was clipped by 5 bases and J by 4 bases, with 8 bases between them. Written as DNA, the CDR3 is TGTGCCAGCAGTCCGGAGGTCTATGGCTACACCTTC. Translating gives CASSPEVYGYTF.

This clone appeared a single time. The rearrangement links TRBV29-1 to TRBJ2-3; tentative D call: TRBD2 (6 bases). The CDR3 contains 18 residues. Germline lookup yields CDR1 SQVTM and CDR2 ANQGSEA. Trimming shortened V by 2 bases and J by 1 base, and 22 bases separated the two germline ends. For the CDR3, the DNA is TGCAGCGTTGAAAGGAGGGGCGCCAGGGAGTACGGCACAGATACGCAGTATTTT. Translated, it gives CSVERRGAREYGTDTQYF.

The genes are TRBV11-3 and TRBJ1-3; D is undetermined. The CDR3 has 13 residues. Germline CDR1 reads SGHNT; CDR2 reads YENEEA. Deletions cut 5 bases from V and 0 bases from J, with 5 bases between. The CDR3: CASSRSSGNTIYF. Written as DNA, the CDR3 is TGTGCCAGCAGCCGGAGCTCTGGAAACACCATATATTTT.

This clone was counted a single time. The CDR3 is CASSRDRSNTGELFF. The CDR3 DNA reads as TGTGCCAGCAGCAGAGACAGGTCGAACACCGGGGAGCTGTTTTTT. The V and J genes are TRBV9 and TRBJ2-2, with D maybe TRBD1 (6 bases). V was cut by 4 bases and J by 0 bases, with 10 bases left in between. Germline assignment: CDR1 SGDLS and CDR2 YYNGEE. This CDR3 region has 15 residues.

Points on this clone: One end of the junction does not line up with germline, which may come from a read error. This chain uses TRBV18 with TRBJ2-7, with D possibly TRBD2 on 5 matching bases. Germline V gene lookup returns CDR1 KGHSH and CDR2 LQKENI. CDR3 size: 14 residues. The CDR3 loop reads CASSPGEASYKQYF. The CDR3 bases are TGTGCCAGCTCACCGGGAGAGGCGTCCTACAAGCAGTACTTC.

The V call is TRBV5-4, the J call TRBJ1-5; D is unclear. Germline V lookup: CDR1 SGHNT, CDR2 YYREEE (reference sequence). CDR3 length: 15 residues. Trimming took off 0 bases at V and 4 bases at J, with 11 bases between the two ends. The CDR3 DNA reads TGTGCCAGCAGCTTGGCCGAGACGGGGAATCAGCCCCAGCATTTT. Residues: CASSLAETGNQPQHF.

The chain has TRBV15 and TRBJ1-1; D perhaps matches TRBD1 (5 bases). From germline, CDR1 is LNHNV and CDR2 YYDKDF (reference sequence). Trimming removed 3 bases from V and 7 bases from J, with 12 bases in between. The CDR3 is 13 amino acids. This CDR3 is CATSRGRTSEAFF. The CDR3 DNA is TGTGCCACCAGCAGGGGCAGGACAAGTGAAGCTTTCTTT. The variable domain in full, completed from reference TRBV15 and TRBJ1-1, reads DAMVIQNPRYQVTQFGKPVTLSCSQTLNHNVMYWYQQKSSQAPKLLFHYYDKDFNNEADTPDNFQSRRPNTSFCFLDIRSPGLGDTAMYLCATSRGRTSEAFFGQGTRLTVV.

The chain combines TRBV7-9 with TRBJ1-4; TRBD1 matches at 8 bases. Losses at the gene ends were 4 bases for V and 7 bases for J; bases not matched to a gene: 5. The CDR3 covers 14 residues. Germline V CDR1 and CDR2: SEHNR, FQNEAQ (reference sequence). This CDR3 is CASSSRTGSEKLFF. CDR3 DNA: TGTGCCAGCAGCTCCCGGACAGGGAGTGAAAAACTGTTTTTT.

The V call is TRBV7-9, the J call TRBJ2-7, with D possibly TRBD2 on 5 matching bases. Germline CDR1 and CDR2: SEHNR and FQNEAQ (reference sequence). Trimming left V 6 bases short and J 6 bases short, with 15 bases between. CDR3 size: 13 residues. This chain's CDR3 is CASSLREGTEQYF. DNA for the CDR3: TGTGCCAGCAGTCTAAGAGAGGGTACCGAGCAGTACTTC.

This sequence joins TRBV4-3 and TRBJ1-2; 9 bases are a match to TRBD1. The CDR3 is made up of 16 amino acids. Germline V gives CDR1 LGHNA, CDR2 YSLEER. The J segment lost 4 bases and the V segment lost 0 bases, leaving 6 bases of the junction unmatched. CDR3 loop: CASSQDLDRGVYGYTF. CDR3 DNA: TGCGCCAGCAGCCAAGATCTGGACAGGGGAGTCTATGGCTACACCTTC.

This clone has just one count. The CDR3 here is CSVEGFEASGYSYEQYF. CDR3 DNA sequence: TGCAGCGTTGAAGGGTTCGAGGCTAGCGGGTACTCCTACGAGCAGTACTTC. The chain has TRBV29-1 and TRBJ2-7; 8 nucleotides line up with TRBD2. This CDR3 is built from 17 residues. Germline lookup yields CDR1 SQVTM and CDR2 ANQGSEA. V was pared by 1 base and J by 0 bases, with 11 bases of the junction left unmatched.

The chain uses TRBV6-6 and TRBJ2-7; 8 bases match TRBD1. The V and J ends lost 2 bases and 0 bases, in that order; junction bases with no gene match: 6. Per the germline V gene, CDR1 is MNHNY and CDR2 is SVGAGI (reference sequence). The CDR3 covers 16 residues. CDR3: CASSYVRDRYSYEQYF. The CDR3 DNA reads as TGTGCCAGCAGTTACGTCCGGGACAGGTACTCCTACGAGCAGTACTTC.

This chain uses TRBV9 with TRBJ2-3; 13 bases agree with TRBD2. With 1 base clipped from V and 4 bases from J, the junction kept 3 bases outside the gene matches. The length of the CDR3 is 16 residues. Per the germline V gene, CDR1 is SGDLS and CDR2 is YYNGEE. CDR3: CASSVRTSGSPDTQYF. For the CDR3, the DNA is TGTGCCAGCAGCGTAAGGACTAGCGGGAGTCCAGATACGCAGTATTTT.

The chain has TRBV19 and TRBJ2-5; D gene unclear. From germline, CDR1 is LNHDA and CDR2 SQIVND (reference sequence). The CDR3 spans 14 residues. V was cut by 3 bases and J by 0 bases, with 8 bases left in between. Here the CDR3 reads CASSIAGNQETQYF. In DNA, the CDR3 is TGTGCCAGTAGTATTGCAGGAAACCAAGAGACCCAGTACTTC.

The chain employs TRBV18 and TRBJ1-3, with D tentatively TRBD1 (5 bases). From germline, CDR1 is KGHSH and CDR2 LQKENI. V gave up 3 bases and J gave up 0 bases, with 9 bases separating them. This CDR3 contains 15 residues. The CDR3, as DNA: TGTGCCAGCTCACCTCAGGGCCCCTCTGGAAACACCATATATTTT. Its protein product is CASSPQGPSGNTIYF.

The V call is TRBV5-4, the J call TRBJ2-7; D is ambiguous. V lost 0 bases and J lost 2, with 6 bases in between. The CDR3 sequence is 13 residues long. CDR1 and CDR2 (germline): SGHNT, YYREEE (reference sequence). The CDR3: CASSLVTAYEQYF. The CDR3 region has the DNA TGTGCCAGCAGCTTGGTTACAGCCTACGAGCAGTACTTC.

V usage is TRBV6-5 and J usage is TRBJ2-7, with no clear D. The CDR3 consists of 13 residues. V was pared by 6 bases and J by 6 bases, with 15 bases between. Germline V gene data show CDR1 as MNHEY and CDR2 as SVGAGI. The CDR3 nucleotides read TGTGCCAGCAGCCAAGGGCCCGTGGGCGAGCAGTACTTC. As protein: CASSQGPVGEQYF.

The genes are TRBV5-6 and TRBJ2-7; TRBD1 or TRBD2 may be the D gene (5 bases each). CDR1 and CDR2 from the germline V gene are SGHDT and YYEEEE. Trimming took off 6 bases at V and 4 bases at J, with 17 bases between the two ends. This CDR3 is built from 14 residues. The DNA for the CDR3 is TGTGCCAGCAACCGGGGACGTTCTAAATACGAGCAGTACTTC. It codes for CASNRGRSKYEQYF.

In this sample, this clone turned up once. The chain has TRBV15 and TRBJ2-2; the D call may be TRBD1 or TRBD2 (6 bases each). The V end was cut by 6 bases, the J end by 5 bases, with 22 bases between. The germline gives CDR1 LNHNV, CDR2 YYDKDF (reference sequence). This CDR3 comprises 17 residues. CDR3 DNA sequence: TGTGCCACCAGGGGGGGCGGTTACGGGAGAGGGACCGGGGAGCTGTTTTTT. It encodes CATRGGGYGRGTGELFF.

V is TRBV6-5 and J is TRBJ2-7; perhaps D is TRBD1 or TRBD2 (5 bases each). Germline CDR1 is MNHEY and CDR2 is SVGAGI. The CDR3 is 12 amino acids. V was pared by 6 bases and J by 9 bases, with 15 bases between. DNA for the CDR3: TGTGCCAGCAGGCCCGACTGGGGACCGCAGTACTTC. It encodes CASRPDWGPQYF.